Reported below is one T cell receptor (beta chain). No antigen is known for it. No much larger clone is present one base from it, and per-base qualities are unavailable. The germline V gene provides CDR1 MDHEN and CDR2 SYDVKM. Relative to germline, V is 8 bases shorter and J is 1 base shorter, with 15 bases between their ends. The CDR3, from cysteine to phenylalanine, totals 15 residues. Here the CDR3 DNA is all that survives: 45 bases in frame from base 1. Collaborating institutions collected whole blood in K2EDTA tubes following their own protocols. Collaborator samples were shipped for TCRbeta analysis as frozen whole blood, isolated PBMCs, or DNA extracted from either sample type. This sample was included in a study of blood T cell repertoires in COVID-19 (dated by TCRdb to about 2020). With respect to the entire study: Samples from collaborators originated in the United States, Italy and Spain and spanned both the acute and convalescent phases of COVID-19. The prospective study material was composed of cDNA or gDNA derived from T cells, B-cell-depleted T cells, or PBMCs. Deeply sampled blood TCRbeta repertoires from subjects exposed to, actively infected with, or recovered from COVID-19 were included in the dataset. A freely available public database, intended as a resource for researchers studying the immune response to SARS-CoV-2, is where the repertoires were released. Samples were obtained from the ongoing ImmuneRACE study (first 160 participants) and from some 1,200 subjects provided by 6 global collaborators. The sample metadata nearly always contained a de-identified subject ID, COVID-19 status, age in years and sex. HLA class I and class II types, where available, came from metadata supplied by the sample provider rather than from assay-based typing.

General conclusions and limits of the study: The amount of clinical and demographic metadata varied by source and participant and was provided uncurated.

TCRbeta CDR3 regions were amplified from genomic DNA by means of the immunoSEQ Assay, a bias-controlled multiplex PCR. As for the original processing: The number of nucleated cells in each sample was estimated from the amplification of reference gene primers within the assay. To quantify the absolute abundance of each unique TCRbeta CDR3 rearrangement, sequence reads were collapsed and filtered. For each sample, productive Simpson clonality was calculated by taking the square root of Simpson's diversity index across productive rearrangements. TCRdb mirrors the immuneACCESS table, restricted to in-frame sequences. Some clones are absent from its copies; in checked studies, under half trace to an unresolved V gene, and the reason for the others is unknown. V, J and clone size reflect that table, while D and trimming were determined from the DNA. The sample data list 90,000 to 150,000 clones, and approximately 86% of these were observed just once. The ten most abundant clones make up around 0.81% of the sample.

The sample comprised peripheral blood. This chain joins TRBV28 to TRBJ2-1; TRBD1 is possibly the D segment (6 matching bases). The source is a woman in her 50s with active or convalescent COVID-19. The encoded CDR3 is CASATTGTSYNEQFF. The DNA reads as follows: TGTGCCAGCGCAACGACAGGAACTTCCTACAATGAGCAGTTCTTC.